This T cell receptor (beta chain) stems from a study of blood T cell repertoires in COVID-19. Study-level information: The samples span acute and convalescent COVID-19 from the United States, Italy and Spain. PBMCs, B-cell-depleted T cells, or T cells provided the cDNA or gDNA that made up the material.

Per the authors' pipeline: From reference gene primer amplification, estimates of nucleated cell counts were derived. The repertoire was sequenced with immunoSEQ multiplex PCR; TCRdb's copy has only in-frame clones and lacks some. V and J calls and clone size come straight from that table; D and trimming were deduced from the DNA. Among some 200,000 clones listed, 80% to 85% were seen once. The origin of this receptor is a woman aged 55-69 years who had recovered from COVID-19. Sequencing was carried out using peripheral blood.

The CDR3 bases are TGTGCCAGCAGCTTGGCACGGGGGGGCGGTGAAGCTTTCTTT. Protein product: CASSLARGGGEAFF. The V gene is TRBV7-3, the J gene TRBJ1-1; D may be TRBD1 (6 bases). CDR3 length equals 14 residues. V was cut by 3 bases and J by 7 bases, with 15 bases left in between. The germline gives CDR1 SGHTA, CDR2 FQGTGA.